This TCR beta chain was sequenced for a study of T cells after yellow fever vaccination. Study background: It was SMART-Seq v4 Ultra Low Input that prepared the fractions with low cell numbers. Whole-study findings and limits: Subsequent to the booster, the majority of primary-vaccination clones reappeared (approximately 95% CD4, around 90% CD8). Researchers cautioned that FACS-sorted repertoires could harbor abundant clonotypes contaminating from the bulk population.

Template switching with 5'RACE generated the TCR cDNA and added a universal primer site and UMIs. TCRdb processed the 5' RACE reads anew with MiXCR; each CDR3 protein has one entry. Counted here are about 130,000 distinct CDR3 sequences, 7.4% occurring once; the ten biggest clones make up around 2.6%. The CDR3 runs 16 residues. Germline V gene lookup returns CDR1 SGHTA and CDR2 FQGNSA. The V and J ends lost 5 bases and 6 bases, in that order; junction bases with no gene match: 10. This clonotype was seen at least ten times. What it binds is unknown. The sequence was obtained from a man aged 18-30 years who received the YFV17D yellow fever vaccine. Material: CD4+ T cells sorted from PBMCs, obtained more than 8 days after the first yellow fever vaccination. This rearrangement joins TRBV7-2 to TRBJ2-3; 11 bases agree with TRBD2. The CDR3 loop is CASSPNSGGAWDTQYF. As DNA, the CDR3 is TGTGCCAGCAGCCCCAATAGCGGGGGGGCATGGGATACGCAGTATTTT.